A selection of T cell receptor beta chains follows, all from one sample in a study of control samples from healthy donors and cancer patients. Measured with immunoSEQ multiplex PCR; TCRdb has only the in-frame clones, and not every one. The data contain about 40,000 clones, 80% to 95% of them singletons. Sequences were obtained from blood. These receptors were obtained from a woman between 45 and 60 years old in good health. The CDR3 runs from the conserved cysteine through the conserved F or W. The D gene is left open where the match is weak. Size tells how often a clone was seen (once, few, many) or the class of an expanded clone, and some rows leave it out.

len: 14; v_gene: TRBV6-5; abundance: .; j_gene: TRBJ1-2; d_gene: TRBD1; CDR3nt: TGTGCCAGCAGACCTGGACAGGGGAGGTATGGCTACACCTTC; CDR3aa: CASRPGQGRYGYTF
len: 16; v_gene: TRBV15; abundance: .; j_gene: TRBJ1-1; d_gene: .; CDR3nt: TGTGCCACCAGCGGGACCCTGGGTAGCCATTACACTGAAGCTTTCTTT; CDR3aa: CATSGTLGSHYTEAFF
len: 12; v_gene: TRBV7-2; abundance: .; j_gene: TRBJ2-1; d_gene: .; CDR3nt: TGTGCCAGCAGCTTCGGGTACAATGAGCAGTTCTTC; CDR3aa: CASSFGYNEQFF
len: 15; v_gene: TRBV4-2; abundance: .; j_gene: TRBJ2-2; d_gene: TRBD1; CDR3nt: TGTGCCAGCAGCCACGACACAGGGGTCGCCGGGGAGCTGTTTTTT; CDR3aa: CASSHDTGVAGELFF
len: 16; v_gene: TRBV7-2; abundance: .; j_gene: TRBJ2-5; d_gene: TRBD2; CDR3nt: TGTGCCAGCAGCTTGGAATTCGGGCGGGGAGGGGAGACCCAGTACTTC; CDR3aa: CASSLEFGRGGETQYF
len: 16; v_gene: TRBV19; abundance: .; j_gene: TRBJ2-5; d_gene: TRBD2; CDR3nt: TGTGCCAGTAGTATAGAGACTAGCACGGTCCAAGAGACCCAGTACTTC; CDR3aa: CASSIETSTVQETQYF
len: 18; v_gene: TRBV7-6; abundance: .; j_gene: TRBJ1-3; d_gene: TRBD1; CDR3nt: TGTGCCAGCAGCCCCAGCGGGACAGGGCCGATTCCTGGAAACACCATATATTTT; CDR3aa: CASSPSGTGPIPGNTIYF
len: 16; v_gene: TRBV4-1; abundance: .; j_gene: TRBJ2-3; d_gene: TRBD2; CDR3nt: TGCGCCAGCAGCCCCACACCGGGGGGTAGCACAGATACGCAGTATTTT; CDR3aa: CASSPTPGGSTDTQYF
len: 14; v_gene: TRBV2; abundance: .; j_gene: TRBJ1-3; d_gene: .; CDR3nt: TGTGCCAGCAGTGCCCAGGGAGGGCGAAACACCATATATTTT; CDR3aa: CASSAQGGRNTIYF
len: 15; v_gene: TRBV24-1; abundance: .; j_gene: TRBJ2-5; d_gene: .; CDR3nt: TGTGCCACCAGTGATGCGACAGGACCAGGGGAGACCCAGTACTTC; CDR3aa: CATSDATGPGETQYF
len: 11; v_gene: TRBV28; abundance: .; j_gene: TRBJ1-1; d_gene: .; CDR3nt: TGTGCCAGCAGTTTTGGGACCGAAGCTTTCTTT; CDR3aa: CASSFGTEAFF
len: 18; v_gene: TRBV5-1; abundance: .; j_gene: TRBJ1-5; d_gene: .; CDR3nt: TGCGCCAGCAGCGAAACAGGGCCGGCGGGTGGTAGCAATCAGCCCCAGCATTTT; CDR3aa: CASSETGPAGGSNQPQHF
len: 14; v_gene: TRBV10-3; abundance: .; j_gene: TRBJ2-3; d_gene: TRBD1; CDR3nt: TGTGCCATCAGTGGGCAGGGGGCCACAGATACGCAGTATTTT; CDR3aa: CAISGQGATDTQYF
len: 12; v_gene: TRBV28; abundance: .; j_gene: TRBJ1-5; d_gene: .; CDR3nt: TGTGCCAGCAGTGTCGGGGCCAAGCCCCAGCATTTT; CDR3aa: CASSVGAKPQHF
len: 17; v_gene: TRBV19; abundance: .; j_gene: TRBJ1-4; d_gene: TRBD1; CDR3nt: TGTGCCAGTTCCCAGGGACAGGCGATAACAACTAATGAAAAACTGTTTTTT; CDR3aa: CASSQGQAITTNEKLFF
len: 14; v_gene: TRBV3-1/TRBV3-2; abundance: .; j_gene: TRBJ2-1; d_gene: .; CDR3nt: TGTGCCAGCAGCATTTGGTCCACGCGGAATGAGCAGTTCTTC; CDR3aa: CASSIWSTRNEQFF
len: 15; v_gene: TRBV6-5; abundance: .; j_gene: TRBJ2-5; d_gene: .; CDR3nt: TGTGCCAGCAGTTATGGAGGGGGGGCCGTTGAGACCCAGTACTTC; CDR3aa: CASSYGGGAVETQYF
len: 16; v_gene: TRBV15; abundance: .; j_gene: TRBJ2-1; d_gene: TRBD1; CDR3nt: TGTGCCACCAGCAGGTCGAACAGGGGGCCCTACAATGAGCAGTTCTTC; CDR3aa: CATSRSNRGPYNEQFF
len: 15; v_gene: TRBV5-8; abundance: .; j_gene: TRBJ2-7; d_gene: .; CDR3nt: TGTGCCAGCAGCACGGACACAGGACGTTCCAGGGAGCAGTACTTC; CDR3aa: CASSTDTGRSREQYF
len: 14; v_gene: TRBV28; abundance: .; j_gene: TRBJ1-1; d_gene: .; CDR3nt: TGTGCCAGCACTGGGGGGGATAGAAACACTGAAGCTTTCTTT; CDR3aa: CASTGGDRNTEAFF
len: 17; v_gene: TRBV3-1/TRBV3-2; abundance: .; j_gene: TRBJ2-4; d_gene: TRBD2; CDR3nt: TGTGCCAGCAGCCAGAGGACCGGGGGGGTGGTCAAAAACATTCAGTACTTC; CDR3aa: CASSQRTGGVVKNIQYF
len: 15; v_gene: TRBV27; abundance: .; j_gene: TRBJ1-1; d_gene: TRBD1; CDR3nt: TGTGCCAGCTCCGAAGACAGGGGTTTCCTCGCTGAAGCTTTCTTT; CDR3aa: CASSEDRGFLAEAFF
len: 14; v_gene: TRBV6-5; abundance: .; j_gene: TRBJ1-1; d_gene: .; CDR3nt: TGTGCCAGCAGTAACCATGACAGTAACACTGAAGCTTTCTTT; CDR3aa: CASSNHDSNTEAFF
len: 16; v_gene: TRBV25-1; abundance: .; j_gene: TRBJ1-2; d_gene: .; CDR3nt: TGTGCCAGCAGTGAATCCAGGGACGCGTTGGAGTATGGCTACACCTTC; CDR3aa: CASSESRDALEYGYTF
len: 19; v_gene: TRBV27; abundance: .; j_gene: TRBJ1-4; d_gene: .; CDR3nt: TGTGCCAGCAGTCACACTAGGGGGGGGTTCCTGGATTCTAGGGAAAAACTGTTTTTT; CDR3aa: CASSHTRGGFLDSREKLFF
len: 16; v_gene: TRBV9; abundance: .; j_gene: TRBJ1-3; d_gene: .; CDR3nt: TGTGCCAGCAGCGTAGAGTGGAGGGTCTCTGGAAACACCATATATTTT; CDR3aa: CASSVEWRVSGNTIYF
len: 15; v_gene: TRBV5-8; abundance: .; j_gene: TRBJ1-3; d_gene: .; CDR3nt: TGTGCCAGCAGCTTGGATGGGGGAACTGGAAACACCATATATTTT; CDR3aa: CASSLDGGTGNTIYF
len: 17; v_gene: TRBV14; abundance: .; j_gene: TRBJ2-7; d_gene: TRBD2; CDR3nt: TGTGCCAGCAGCCGCTATCAGGAGCGGGAGTTGGTCTACGAGCAGTACTTC; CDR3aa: CASSRYQERELVYEQYF
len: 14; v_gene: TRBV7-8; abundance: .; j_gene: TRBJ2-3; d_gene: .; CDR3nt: TGTGCCAGCAGGAAGGGCGGGGTCTCAGATACGCAGTATTTT; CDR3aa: CASRKGGVSDTQYF
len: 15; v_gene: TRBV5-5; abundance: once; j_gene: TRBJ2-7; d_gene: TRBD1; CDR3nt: TGTGCCAGCAGCTTGGCCGGGACAGCAACCTACGAGCAGTACTTC; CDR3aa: CASSLAGTATYEQYF
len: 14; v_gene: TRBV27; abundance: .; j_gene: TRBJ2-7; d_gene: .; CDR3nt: TGTGCCAGCAGCCGACCCGACAGGTCGTACAAGCAGTACTTC; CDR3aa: CASSRPDRSYKQYF
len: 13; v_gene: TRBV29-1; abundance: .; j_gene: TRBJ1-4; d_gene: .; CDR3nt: TGCAGCGTTGAAAACAGGGCTGGTGAAAAACTGTTTTTT; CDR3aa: CSVENRAGEKLFF
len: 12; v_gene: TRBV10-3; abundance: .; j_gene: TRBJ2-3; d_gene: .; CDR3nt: TGTGCCATCAGTGAGAACACAGATACGCAGTATTTT; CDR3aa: CAISENTDTQYF
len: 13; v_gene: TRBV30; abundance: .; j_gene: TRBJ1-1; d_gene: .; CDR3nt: TGTGCCTGGAGGGGGTCCTGGGGAGCTGAAGCTTTCTTT; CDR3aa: CAWRGSWGAEAFF
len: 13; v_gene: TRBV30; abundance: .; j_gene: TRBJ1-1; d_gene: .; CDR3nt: TGTGCCCAACTAACCACAGAGAACACTGAAGCTTTCTTT; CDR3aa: CAQLTTENTEAFF
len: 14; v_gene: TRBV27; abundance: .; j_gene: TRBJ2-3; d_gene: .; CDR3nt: TGTGCCAGCAGGGGATGGATAGGTGAAGATACGCAGTATTTT; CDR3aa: CASRGWIGEDTQYF
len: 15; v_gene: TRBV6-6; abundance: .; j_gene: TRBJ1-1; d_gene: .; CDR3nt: TGTGCCAGCAGTTACTCGCCACGGGTCAACACTGAAGCTTTCTTT; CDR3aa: CASSYSPRVNTEAFF
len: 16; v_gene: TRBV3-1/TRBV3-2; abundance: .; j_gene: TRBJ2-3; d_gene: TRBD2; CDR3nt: TGTGCCAGCAGCCAGGCCCCGGGGGGACGCACAGATACGCAGTATTTT; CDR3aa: CASSQAPGGRTDTQYF
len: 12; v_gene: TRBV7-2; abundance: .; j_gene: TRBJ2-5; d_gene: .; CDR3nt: TGTGCCAGCAGCTTAGAGCAGGTGACCCAGTACTTC; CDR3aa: CASSLEQVTQYF
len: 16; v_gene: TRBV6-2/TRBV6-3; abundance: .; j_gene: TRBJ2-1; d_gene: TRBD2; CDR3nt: TGTGCCAGCAGTTTACCTAGCGGGGGGGCCAAAAATGAGCAGTTCTTC; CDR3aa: CASSLPSGGAKNEQFF
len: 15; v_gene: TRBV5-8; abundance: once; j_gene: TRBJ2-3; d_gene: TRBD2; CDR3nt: TGTGCCAGCAGCCCCCTTAGCGGGGGGGTAGATACGCAGTATTTT; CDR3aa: CASSPLSGGVDTQYF
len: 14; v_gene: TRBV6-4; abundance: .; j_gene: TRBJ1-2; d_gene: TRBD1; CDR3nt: TGTGCCAGCAGTGTCTCCGGGACAGGCTATGGCTACACCTTC; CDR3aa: CASSVSGTGYGYTF
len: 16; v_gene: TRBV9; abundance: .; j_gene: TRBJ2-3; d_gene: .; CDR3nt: TGTGCCAGCAGCGTAGCAGGGACCCAGGCCACAGATACGCAGTATTTT; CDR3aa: CASSVAGTQATDTQYF
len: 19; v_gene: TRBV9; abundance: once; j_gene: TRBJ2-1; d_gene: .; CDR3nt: TGTGCCAGCAGCTCTACGTACTCAAAAACAGAAAGCTCCTACAATGAGCAGTTCTTC; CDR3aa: CASSSTYSKTESSYNEQFF
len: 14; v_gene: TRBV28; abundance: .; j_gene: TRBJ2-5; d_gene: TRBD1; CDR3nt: TGTGCCAGCAGTTTCACAGGGGCTTCAGAGACCCAGTACTTC; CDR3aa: CASSFTGASETQYF
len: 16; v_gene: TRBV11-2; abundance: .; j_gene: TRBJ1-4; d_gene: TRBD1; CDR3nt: TGTGCCAGCAGCTTAGGACAGGGGGCAACTAATGAAAAACTGTTTTTT; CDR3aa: CASSLGQGATNEKLFF
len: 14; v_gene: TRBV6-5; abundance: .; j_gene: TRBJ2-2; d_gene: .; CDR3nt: TGTGCCAGCAGTCGACAGATTAACACCGGGGAGCTGTTTTTT; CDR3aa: CASSRQINTGELFF
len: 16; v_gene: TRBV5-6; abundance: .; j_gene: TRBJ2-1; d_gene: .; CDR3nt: TGTGCCAGCAGCTTTTACTCCATGGTTTCCTACAATGAGCAGTTCTTC; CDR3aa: CASSFYSMVSYNEQFF
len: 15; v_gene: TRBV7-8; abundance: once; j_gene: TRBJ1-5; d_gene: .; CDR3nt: TGTGCCAGCAGCTTAAACCCTTCCGACAATCAGCCCCAGCATTTT; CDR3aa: CASSLNPSDNQPQHF
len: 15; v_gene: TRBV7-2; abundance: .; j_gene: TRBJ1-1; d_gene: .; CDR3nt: TGTGCCAGCAGCTTAGAGGGGTTCTTGGGCACTGAAGCTTTCTTT; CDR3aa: CASSLEGFLGTEAFF
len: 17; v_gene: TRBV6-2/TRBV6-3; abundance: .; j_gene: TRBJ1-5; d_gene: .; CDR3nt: TGTGCCAGCAGTTACCAACGGGGAAGGGGCGACAATCAGCCCCAGCATTTT; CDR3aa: CASSYQRGRGDNQPQHF
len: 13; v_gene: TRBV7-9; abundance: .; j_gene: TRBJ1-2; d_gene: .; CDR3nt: TGTGCCAGCAGCTTAGAACCGAAGTATGGCTACACCTTC; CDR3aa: CASSLEPKYGYTF
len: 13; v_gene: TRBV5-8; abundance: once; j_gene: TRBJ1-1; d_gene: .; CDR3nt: TGTGCCAGCAGCTTGGGACGGAACACTGAAGCTTTCTTT; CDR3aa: CASSLGRNTEAFF